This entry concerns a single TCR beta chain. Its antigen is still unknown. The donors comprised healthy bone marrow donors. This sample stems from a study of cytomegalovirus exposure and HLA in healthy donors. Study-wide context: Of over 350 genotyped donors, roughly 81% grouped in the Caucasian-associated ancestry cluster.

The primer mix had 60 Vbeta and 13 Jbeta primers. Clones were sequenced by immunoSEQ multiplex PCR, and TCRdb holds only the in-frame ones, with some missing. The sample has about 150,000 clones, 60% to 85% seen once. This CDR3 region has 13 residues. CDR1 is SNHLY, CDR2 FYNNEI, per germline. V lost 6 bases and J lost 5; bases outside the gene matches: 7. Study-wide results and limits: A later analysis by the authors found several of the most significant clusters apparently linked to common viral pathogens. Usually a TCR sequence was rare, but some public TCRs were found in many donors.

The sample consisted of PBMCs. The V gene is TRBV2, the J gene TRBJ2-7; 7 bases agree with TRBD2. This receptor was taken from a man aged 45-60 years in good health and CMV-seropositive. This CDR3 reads CASSATSFHEQYF. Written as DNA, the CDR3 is TGTGCCAGCAGCGCGACTAGCTTCCACGAGCAGTACTTC.